This entry concerns a single T cell receptor beta chain. Its antigen is not known. Uncontrolled infections, other autoimmune diseases, pregnancy or lactation led to exclusion of patients. These data originate in a study of T cells in Graves' hyperthyroidism and ophthalmopathy. Amplification yielded TCR beta CDR3 regions, with RNA transcripts as the source. HTBI primers were used for first-round RT-PCR of the TCR CDR3. MiXCR, applied by TCRdb to the multiplex PCR reads, yields one record per CDR3 protein. This table has around 660,000 distinct CDR3 sequences, 40% to 55% appearing once. V shed 2 bases and J 4 bases; nucleotides not matched to a gene: 8. The CDR3 consists of 16 residues. The V gene's germline CDR1 is LNHDA and CDR2 SQIVND (reference sequence). Study-wide results and limits: Model output signaled ophthalmopathy a median approximately 6 months ahead of onset. In blood, most of the thyroid clonotypes expanded above 0.001 were also present.

V usage is TRBV19 and J usage is TRBJ1-1; 9 bases match TRBD1. This TCR derives from an adult man with Graves' disease, either hyperthyroidism or ophthalmopathy (not recorded which). Sequences were obtained from peripheral blood or thyroid tissue (not recorded which). CDR3 bases: TGTGCCAGTAGTATAACCCGGACAGGGGTGGCCACTGAAGCTTTCTTT. The encoded protein is CASSITRTGVATEAFF.